Given below is one T cell receptor (beta chain) in context. Per the authors' pipeline: Amplification with reference gene primers provided the estimates of nucleated cell counts. TCRdb keeps only in-frame clones here, not all; method: immunoSEQ multiplex PCR. The V and J calls and clone size come from that table; D and trimming were worked out from the DNA. Among about 280,000 clones listed, 70% to 90% were seen once. Participants came from about 23 US areas, aged about 18 to 89 years. Each participant's cohort was designated according to participant-reported clinical history. This sample was included in a study of blood T cell repertoires in COVID-19. Study in general: Both acute and convalescent COVID-19 samples were obtained from the United States, Italy and Spain.

CDR1 and CDR2 from the germline V gene are SGHNT and YYREEE (reference sequence). This CDR3 has 15 amino acids. V dropped 4 bases and J dropped 0 bases, with 13 bases sitting between them. Specimen: PBMCs or T cells enriched from blood (not recorded which). This receptor was taken from a woman aged 25 to 39 with acute COVID-19. The chain combines TRBV5-4 with TRBJ2-5; D is perhaps TRBD1 (6 bases). CDR3 residues: CASSGGFGDQETQYF. The CDR3 coding sequence is TGTGCCAGCAGCGGGGGCTTCGGGGACCAAGAGACCCAGTACTTC. The variable domain in full, completed from reference TRBV5-4 and TRBJ2-5, reads ETGVTQSPTHLIKTRGQQVTLRCSSQSGHNTVSWYQQALGQGPQFIFQYYREEENGRGNFPPRFSGLQFPNYSSELNVNALELDDSALYLCASSGGFGDQETQYFGPGTRLLVL.